This TCR beta chain was identified in a study of graft-versus-host responses after intestinal transplantation. This CDR3 contains 16 residues. Trimming shortened V by 5 bases and J by 5 bases, and 18 bases separated the two germline ends. Germline V CDR1 and CDR2: MDHEN, SYDVKM. Generated by immunoSEQ multiplex PCR, the TCRdb table keeps only in-frame clones and is missing some. Of about 89,000 clones detected, about 94% appear once; the ten largest clones hold about 0.2%. For this clone: The antigen is not known.

Sequences were derived from unstimulated CD4+ T cells sorted from spleen or lymph node cells, sampled before transplant. The sequence came from a human donor who was the organ donor for an intestinal transplant. This rearrangement joins TRBV28 to TRBJ1-4; no firm D call. Here the CDR3 reads CASSPPNLVGNEKLFF. As DNA, the CDR3 is TGTGCCAGCAGTCCGCCTAATTTGGTCGGGAATGAAAAACTGTTTTTT.